This T cell receptor (beta chain) was recovered during a study of response to subunit inactivated influenza vaccine. This clonotype was counted between two and nine times. TCRdb reanalysed the RT-PCR reads using MiXCR and keeps one entry per CDR3 protein. The sample carries roughly 500,000 distinct CDR3 sequences, approximately 20% recorded once. J lost 8 bases, V lost 5 bases, and 7 bases had no gene match. Germline loops: CDR1 SGHTA, CDR2 FQGNSA. The CDR3 runs to 14 residues. These sequences were also reported in another study, on T cells expressing NK-cell markers. As reported in that work: With UMIs, 5'RACE template switching was used to make TCR beta cDNA.

Specimen: CD4+ T cells sorted from PBMCs, collected 12 days after vaccination. The TCR sequence derives from a man over 45 who received an inactivated influenza vaccine. The genes are TRBV7-2 and TRBJ1-4, with TRBD1 identical over 8 bases. The CDR3 bases are TGTGCCAGCAGCAAAAGGACAGGGCCCGAAAAACTGTTTTTT. Translating it yields CASSKRTGPEKLFF.